This T cell receptor (beta chain) emerged from a study of glioma-infiltrating T cells. Using RNA template, CDR3s of TCR alpha and beta were amplified with iRepertoire arm-PCR. TCRdb re-derived calls from the multiplex PCR reads in MiXCR, one entry per CDR3 protein. This sample has approximately 190,000 distinct CDR3 sequences, with over 25% found just once. Germline CDR1 SQVTM, CDR2 ANQGSEA. V was trimmed by 3 bases and J by 0 bases, leaving 6 bases between them. This CDR3 has 13 residues. This chain uses TRBV29-1 with TRBJ2-1; no firm D call. The source is a human donor with low-grade glioma or glioblastoma, undergoing nonglioma brain surgery, or in good health (not recorded which). The material sequenced was glioma tissue, nonneoplastic brain tissue, or PBMCs (not recorded which). CDR3 protein: CSVEKISYNEQFF. The CDR3 DNA reads TGCAGCGTTGAGAAAATCTCCTACAATGAGCAGTTCTTC.